This record looks at one T cell receptor beta chain sequence and its context. Its matching antigen is unknown. The data stem from a study of T cells in localized non-small cell lung cancer. The table came from immunoSEQ multiplex PCR; TCRdb's copy has only in-frame clones and leaves some out. The sample carries about 75,000 clones, about 84% recorded once. Broader study findings: Researchers found a median around 58 of the top 100 tumor clones in adjacent lung. Uninvolved adjacent lung had higher T cell clonality than tumor and all other tissues.

Germline values: CDR1 SGDLS, CDR2 YYNGEE. V dropped 0 bases and J dropped 2 bases, with 12 bases sitting between them. The CDR3 runs 16 residues. V and J are TRBV9 and TRBJ1-3; possibly TRBD1 for D (5 bases). This sequence was found in a female donor older than 55 with stage I lung adenocarcinoma. This specimen consisted of peripheral blood, obtained before any cancer treatment. DNA for the CDR3: TGTGCCAGCAGCGTAGATCAGGGAATGGCTGGAAACACCATATATTTT. Translated, it gives CASSVDQGMAGNTIYF.